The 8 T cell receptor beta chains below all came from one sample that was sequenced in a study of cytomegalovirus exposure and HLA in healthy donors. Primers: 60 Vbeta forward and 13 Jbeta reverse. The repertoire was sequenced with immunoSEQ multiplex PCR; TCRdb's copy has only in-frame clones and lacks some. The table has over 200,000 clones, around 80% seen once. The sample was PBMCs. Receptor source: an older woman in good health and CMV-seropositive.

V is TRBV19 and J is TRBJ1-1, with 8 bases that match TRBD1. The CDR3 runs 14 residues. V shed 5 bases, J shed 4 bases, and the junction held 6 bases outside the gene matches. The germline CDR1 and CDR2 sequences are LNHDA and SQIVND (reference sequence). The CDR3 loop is CASSPGGARTEAFF. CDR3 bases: TGTGCCAGTAGTCCAGGGGGCGCGCGCACTGAAGCTTTCTTT.

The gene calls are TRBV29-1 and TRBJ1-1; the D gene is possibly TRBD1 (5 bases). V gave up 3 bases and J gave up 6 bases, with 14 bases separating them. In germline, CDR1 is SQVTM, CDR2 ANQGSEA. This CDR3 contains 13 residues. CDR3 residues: CSVDRAGGAEAFF. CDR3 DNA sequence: TGCAGCGTTGATAGGGCCGGAGGGGCTGAAGCTTTCTTT.

CDR3 protein: CASSLETSWADTQYF. The DNA of the CDR3 is TGCGCCAGCAGCTTGGAGACTAGTTGGGCAGATACGCAGTATTTT. The chain has TRBV5-1 and TRBJ2-3, with D perhaps TRBD2 (6 bases). V was shortened by 0 bases and J by 4 bases, with 12 bases between the two germline ends. This CDR3 has 15 amino acids. Germline CDR1 is SGHRS and CDR2 is YFSETQ.

CDR3 loop: CASSLLVAQQFF. In nucleotides, the CDR3 is TGTGCCAGCAGCTTACTTGTGGCCCAGCAGTTCTTC. The chain recombines TRBV7-8 with TRBJ2-1, with D hard to call. Germline V lookup: CDR1 SGHVS, CDR2 FQNEAQ. This CDR3 is built from 12 residues. The V end lost 2 bases, the J end lost 11 bases, and 10 bases lay between the germline ends.

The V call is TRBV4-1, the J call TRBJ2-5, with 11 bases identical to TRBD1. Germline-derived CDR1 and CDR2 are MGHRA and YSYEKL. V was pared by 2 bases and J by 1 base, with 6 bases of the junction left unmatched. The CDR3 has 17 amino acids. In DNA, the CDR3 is TGCGCCAGCAGCCAACCCGCCGGGACAGGGGGCCAAGAGACCCAGTACTTC. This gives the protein CASSQPAGTGGQETQYF.

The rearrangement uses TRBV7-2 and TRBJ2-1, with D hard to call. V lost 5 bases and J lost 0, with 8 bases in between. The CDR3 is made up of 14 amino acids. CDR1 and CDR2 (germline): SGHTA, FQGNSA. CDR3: CASSNWASYNEQFF. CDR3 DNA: TGTGCCAGCAGCAATTGGGCCTCCTACAATGAGCAGTTCTTC.

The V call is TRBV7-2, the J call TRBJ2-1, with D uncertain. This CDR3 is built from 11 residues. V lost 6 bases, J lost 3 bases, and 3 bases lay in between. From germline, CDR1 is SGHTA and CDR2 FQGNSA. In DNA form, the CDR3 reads TGTGCCAGCAGTTACTACAATGAGCAGTTCTTC. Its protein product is CASSYYNEQFF.

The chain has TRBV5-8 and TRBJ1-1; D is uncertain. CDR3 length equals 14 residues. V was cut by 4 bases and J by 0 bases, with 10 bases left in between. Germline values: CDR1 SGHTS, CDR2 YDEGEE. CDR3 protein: CASSPITVNTEAFF. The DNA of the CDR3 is TGTGCCAGCAGCCCGATTACAGTGAACACTGAAGCTTTCTTT.